This TCR beta chain was recorded in a study of blood T cells in healthy people across ages. This clonotype turned up a few times. A second about 7 to 12 cycle PCR used barcoded and J-beta primers. MiXCR was run by TCRdb on the 5' RACE reads, yielding one entry per CDR3 protein. The sample includes about 1.1 million distinct CDR3 sequences, 30% to 40% of them seen just once. Material: blood. The TCR sequence derives from a man younger than 35 in good health.

The CDR3 is CASRRTGQDYGYTF. The CDR3, as DNA: TGTGCCAGCAGGCGGACAGGTCAGGACTATGGCTACACCTTC. The chain links TRBV4-2 to TRBJ1-2; 7 bases map to TRBD1. Germline lookup yields CDR1 LGHNA and CDR2 YNFKEQ. V shed 6 bases, J shed 3 bases, and the junction held 7 bases outside the gene matches. The CDR3 is 14 residues long.